The clone carrying this TCR beta chain came up many times. Its antigen is still unknown. This entry is derived from a study of blood T cells in healthy people across ages. The second PCR ran roughly 7 to 12 cycles with a sample-barcoded 5' primer and J-beta primers. Each CDR3 protein gets one entry after TCRdb re-called the 5' RACE reads with MiXCR. The sample records roughly 1.6 million distinct CDR3 sequences, roughly 32% being singletons. Germline CDR1 is SQVTM and CDR2 is ANQGSEA. Trimming took 4 bases from V and 0 from J, leaving 11 bases between them. The length of the CDR3 is 14 residues. Each donor was a healthy Caucasian individual from Russia, aged about 6 to 95. Drawing of peripheral blood yielded ten milliliters from each donor. Whole-study results and caveats: As age increased, TCR beta diversity per million T cells fell in a roughly linear fashion. It was not known whether donors were CMV positive (a possible confounder of expanded clonotype changes).

The clonotype was recovered from a woman in her 30s in good health. Material for sequencing was blood. The chain couples TRBV29-1 to TRBJ2-3; D call uncertain. CDR3 coding DNA: TGCAGCGTTGGGCCCCAGAGAAGCACAGATACGCAGTATTTT. Amino acid sequence: CSVGPQRSTDTQYF.